This T cell receptor beta chain emerged from a study of T cell changes during pregnancy in multiple sclerosis (dated by TCRdb to the late 2010s). General notes on the study: Changes in the T cell repertoire over the course of pregnancy were examined in this study in women with multiple sclerosis.

Library preparation employed the immunoSEQ multiplex PCR assay. The table was pulled from immuneACCESS by TCRdb, which kept in-frame rearrangements only. Such tables lose some clones; where checked, under half of the loss comes from unresolved V genes, and the rest has no known cause. Present in this sample are roughly 39,000 clones, over 75% of which were seen just once. The ten largest clones take up 0.4% to 0.6% of the sample. Note on this clone: There is no known antigen for this receptor. No qualities accompany the bases; no much larger clone lies one base away.

This material consisted of CD4+ T cells from peripheral blood mononuclear cells, taken in the first trimester of pregnancy. This TCR derives from a female donor in good health, enrolled as a control in a pregnancy study.

For the CDR3, the sequence is CSARTGMNTEAFF. At the DNA level, the sequence is TGCAGCGCCCGGACAGGGATGAACACTGAAGCTTTCTTT. The sequence is built from TRBV29-1 and TRBJ1-1; a stretch of 8 junction bases matches TRBD1. V is trimmed back by 7 bases and J by 0 bases, and the junction contains 4 bases that no gene match accounts for. In the germline V gene, CDR1 corresponds to SQVTM and CDR2 to ANQGSEA. From the cysteine through the phenylalanine, the CDR3 covers 13 amino acids. The read is trimmed to its CDR3 DNA, 39 bases read in frame from base 1.